These T cell receptor beta chains were read from a single sample in a study of Graves' ophthalmopathy and Graves' hyperthyroidism. A single record per CDR3 protein comes from TCRdb applying MiXCR to the multiplex PCR reads. The sample records some 350,000 distinct CDR3 sequences, about 18% being singletons. Sequenced sample: peripheral blood. These receptor sequences come from an adult woman with stable Graves' hyperthyroidism. The CDR3 runs from the conserved cysteine through the conserved F or W. D genes are given only for firm matches. Expanded clones get a size class; other rows say once, few or many, or leave the size out.

>TRBV15|15|TRBJ1-5|-|-
TGTGCCACCAGCAGGAGCTCCGGCCCCAATCAGCCCCAGCATTTT
CATSRSSGPNQPQHF
>TRBV13|15|TRBJ2-5|many|-
TGTGCCAGCAGCGCCCGGACGCGTCTCCAAGAGACCCAGTACTTC
CASSARTRLQETQYF
>TRBV6-5|16|TRBJ1-5|few|-
TGTGCTATCAGTTATCCGTCAGGTCAGGGGAATCAGCCCCAGCATTTT
CAISYPSGQGNQPQHF
>TRBV24-1|14|TRBJ2-2|few|-
TGTGCCACCTCCGCGTGGGGGATCACCGGGGAGCTGTTTTTT
CATSAWGITGELFF
>TRBV20-1|14|TRBJ2-7|many|TRBD1
TGCAGTGCTACCGCCACAGGGGGGAGGTACGAGCAGTACTTC
CSATATGGRYEQYF
>TRBV5-4|15|TRBJ2-2|many|-
TGTGCCAGCAGCGCGCCCTTAGCGAACACCGGGGAGCTGTTTTTT
CASSAPLANTGELFF
>TRBV12-3/TRBV12-4|17|TRBJ2-7|-|TRBD1
TGTGCCAGCAGTTTAGCGGGTTTGGGACAGGGAAGTTACGATCAGTACTTC
CASSLAGLGQGSYDQYF
>TRBV7-6|11|TRBJ2-7|few|TRBD1
TGTGCCAGCAGTTCCGGACAGGTAGCGTACTTC
CASSSGQVAYF
>TRBV12-3/TRBV12-4|15|TRBJ1-2|many|TRBD1
TGTGCCAGCAGTTTATCACCCACAGGGGGGGCTGGCTACACCTTC
CASSLSPTGGAGYTF
>TRBV30|13|TRBJ2-7|many|TRBD2
TGTGCCTGGAGTGCTAGCGGGAGTATCGAGCAGTACTTC
CAWSASGSIEQYF
>TRBV3-1|17|TRBJ1-2|many|-
TGTGCCAGCAGCCAAATTCCGGGTCGGGGCTCGAACTATGGCTACACCTTC
CASSQIPGRGSNYGYTF
>TRBV13|16|TRBJ1-6|many|-
TGTGCCAGCAGCTTAGGTTGGACCGCAGCTAATTCACCCCTCCACTTT
CASSLGWTAANSPLHF
>TRBV11-1|17|TRBJ1-1|-|TRBD1
TGTGCCAGCAGCCCACACCGGGACAGAACGAGGGCCACTGAAGCTTTCTTT
CASSPHRDRTRATEAFF
>TRBV11-2|16|TRBJ2-7|few|TRBD1
TGTGCCAGCAGCTTAGAATACAGGGGGTTTAGCGACGAGCAGTACTTC
CASSLEYRGFSDEQYF
>TRBV6-2/TRBV6-3|15|TRBJ2-6|-|-
TGTGCCAGCAGTCCCTATGCGTCCGGGGCCAACGTCCTGACTTTC
CASSPYASGANVLTF
>TRBV2|12|TRBJ1-4|-|-
TGTGCCAGCAGAGGGCCTAATGAAAAACTGTTTTTT
CASRGPNEKLFF
>TRBV6-1|13|TRBJ2-5|many|-
TGTGCCAGCACTAAGGTCGGAGAGGAGACCCAGTACTTC
CASTKVGEETQYF
>TRBV28|12|TRBJ2-7|many|-
-
CASSPGVGKGNF
>TRBV5-5|16|TRBJ2-5|-|TRBD2
TGTGCCAGCAGCCGAGGACTAGCGGGAGTTGGAGAGACCCAGTACTTC
CASSRGLAGVGETQYF
>TRBV7-2|16|TRBJ2-2|many|TRBD2
TGTGCCAGCAGTCCTCCGGGACTAGCGGGGACCGGGGAGCTGTTTTTT
CASSPPGLAGTGELFF
>TRBV28|16|TRBJ1-5|many|-
TGTGCCAGCAGTTTATTAGGGCAGGATAGCAATCAGCCCCAGCATTTT
CASSLLGQDSNQPQHF
>TRBV11-2|20|TRBJ2-3|-|TRBD1
TGTGCCAGCAGCTTAGACCAAGTAACCAGGACAGGGGAAGGCACAGATACGCAGTATTTT
CASSLDQVTRTGEGTDTQYF
>TRBV12-3/TRBV12-4|20|TRBJ2-2|-|TRBD2
TGTGCCAGCAGTTTACAGGGTGAACCCTTCCTAGCGGGAGGCACCGGGGAGCTGTTTTTT
CASSLQGEPFLAGGTGELFF
>TRBV19|16|TRBJ1-1|-|-
TGTGCCAATAGAAAGAACCCGGGGGCTGGGTACTTCGAAGCTTTCTTT
CANRKNPGAGYFEAFF
>TRBV12-3/TRBV12-4|13|TRBJ2-7|many|TRBD1
TGTGCCAGCAGTTCCCGACAGGGTGGCGAGCAGTACTTC
CASSSRQGGEQYF
>TRBV7-2|14|TRBJ1-1|few|TRBD1
TGTGCCAGCAGCTTGGGACAGGGAGACACTGAAGCTCTCTTT
CASSLGQGDTEALF
>TRBV12-3/TRBV12-4|14|TRBJ1-2|-|TRBD1
TGTGCCAGCAGAAAGACAGGGGGAGCCTATGGCTACACCTTC
CASRKTGGAYGYTF
>TRBV29-1|19|TRBJ1-1|many|TRBD1
TGCAGCGTTGAAGATCTCAAGGTTTCGGGACAGGGGATGAACACTGAAGCTTTCTTT
CSVEDLKVSGQGMNTEAFF
>TRBV28|11|TRBJ2-5|many|-
TGTGCCAGCACCGTGGAGGGGACCCAGTACTTC
CASTVEGTQYF
>TRBV12-3/TRBV12-4|15|TRBJ1-5|many|-
TGTGCCACCCGGAGGGGGAAGGGAGCCAATCAGCCCCAGCATTTT
CATRRGKGANQPQHF
>TRBV12-3/TRBV12-4|14|TRBJ2-7|-|-
TGTGCCAGCAGTTTGGTGCGGCGCTCCTACGAGCAGTACTTC
CASSLVRRSYEQYF
>TRBV7-2|15|TRBJ1-1|many|-
TGTGCCAGCAGCTTAGAGAGGGTTGGCAGCCGTGAAGCTTTCTTT
CASSLERVGSREAFF
>TRBV6-2/TRBV6-3|18|TRBJ1-1|many|-
TGTGCCAGCAGTTACGCGAAGTCAGTTCTCGGGGAGAACACTGAAGCTTTCTTT
CASSYAKSVLGENTEAFF
>TRBV6-2/TRBV6-3|13|TRBJ2-5|-|-
TGTGCCAGCAGCCCCGGGTCGCGGGAGACCCAGTACTTC
CASSPGSRETQYF
>TRBV15|14|TRBJ2-7|many|-
TGTGCCACCAGCAGAGATCGGGGCTCCTACGAGCAGTACTTC
CATSRDRGSYEQYF
>TRBV7-8|14|TRBJ1-3|few|-
TGTGCCAGCAGCTTAGCGGCAGGCGGAAACACCATATATTTT
CASSLAAGGNTIYF
>TRBV6-2/TRBV6-3|18|TRBJ2-6|many|TRBD2
TGTGCCAGCAGTTACTCCAGCGGGACCTACTCTGGGGCCAACGTCCTGACTTTC
CASSYSSGTYSGANVLTF